What follows describes a single T cell receptor (beta chain). Its antigen is unknown. No base-level quality is on record; no much larger clone is a single base apart. This sample was included in a study of T-cell reconstitution after alpha-beta-depleted transplantation in children (dated by TCRdb to about 2016). Study-wide context: The study quantitatively tracked T-cell immune reconstitution after TCRalphabeta/CD19-depleted allogeneic hematopoietic cell transplantation in children using TCR repertoire profiling.

The V end gives up 5 bases and the J end 2 bases, leaving 11 bases in the junction not matched to a gene. CDR1 and CDR2 (DFQATT, SNEGSKA) derive from the germline V gene (reference sequence). There are 15 amino acids in the CDR3, from cysteine to phenylalanine inclusive. The kept DNA is CDR3 alone, 45 bases in frame from the first base. Library preparation used PCR. Sequencing took place on an Illumina HiSeq 2500. Molecular barcoding was employed in the preparation of TCR libraries, with unique molecular identifiers being used to normalize TCRbeta repertoire quantification. TCRdb reanalyzed the raw reads on its own, using fastp at Q25 for trimming and MiXCR for clone calling, and kept in-frame beta chains. Identical CDR3 proteins give one entry, which carries the most common genes and DNA. Present in this sample are approximately 420,000 distinct CDR3 sequences, roughly 10% of which were seen just once. Roughly 5% of the sample goes to the ten largest clones.

The sequence links TRBV20-1 to TRBJ2-5; 7 nucleotides in the junction match TRBD1. The source is a human donor who donated a stem cell graft to a child with acute myeloid leukemia. Sample: PBMCs from the stem cell graft donor, taken from the stem cell graft. The CDR3 reads CSASPPGTAQETQYF. DNA sequence: TGCAGTGCTTCCCCGCCGGGGACAGCGCAAGAGACCCAGTACTTC.